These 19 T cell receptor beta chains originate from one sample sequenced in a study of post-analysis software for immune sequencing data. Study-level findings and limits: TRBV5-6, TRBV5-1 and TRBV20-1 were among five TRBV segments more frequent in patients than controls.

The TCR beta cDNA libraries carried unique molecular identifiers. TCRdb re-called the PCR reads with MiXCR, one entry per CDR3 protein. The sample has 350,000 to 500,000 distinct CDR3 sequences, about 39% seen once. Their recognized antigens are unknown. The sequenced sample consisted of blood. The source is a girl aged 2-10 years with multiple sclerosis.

This CDR3 reads CASSPDRVDNNEQFF. In DNA, the CDR3 is TGCGCCAGCAGCCCTGACAGGGTAGATAACAATGAGCAGTTCTTC. The chain joins TRBV5-1 to TRBJ2-1; 7 bases align to TRBD1. The CDR3 loop spans 15 amino acids. With V trimmed by 4 bases and J by 5 bases, 9 bases remained unmatched. Per germline, CDR1 SGHRS and CDR2 YFSETQ. The full variable domain, in which reference TRBV5-1 and TRBJ2-1 provide the parts outside the CDR3, is KAGVTQTPRYLIKTRGQQVTLSCSPISGHRSVSWYQQTPGQGLQFLFEYFSETQRNKGNFPGRFSGRQFSNSRSEMNVSTLELGDSALYLCASSPDRVDNNEQFFGPGTRLTVL.

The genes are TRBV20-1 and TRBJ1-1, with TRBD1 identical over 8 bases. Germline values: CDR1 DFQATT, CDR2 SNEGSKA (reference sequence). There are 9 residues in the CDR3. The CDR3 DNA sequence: TGCAGCCCGGACAGGGCTGCTTTCTTT. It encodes CSPDRAAFF.

Here the CDR3 reads CATSAGTGALQETQYF. CDR3 DNA: TGTGCCACCAGCGCCGGGACAGGGGCCCTCCAAGAGACCCAGTACTTC. This chain uses TRBV15 with TRBJ2-5, with TRBD1 matching 10 bases. The trim removed 5 bases at V and 1 base at J, leaving 7 bases unmatched. Germline loops: CDR1 LNHNV, CDR2 YYDKDF (reference sequence). There are 16 residues in the CDR3.

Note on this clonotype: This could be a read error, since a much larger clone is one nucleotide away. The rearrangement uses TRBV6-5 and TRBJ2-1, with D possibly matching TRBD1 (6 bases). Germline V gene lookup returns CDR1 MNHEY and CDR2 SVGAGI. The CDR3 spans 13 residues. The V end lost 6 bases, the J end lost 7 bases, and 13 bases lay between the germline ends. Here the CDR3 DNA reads TGTGCCAGCAGCCCACAGGGTTGGAATGAGCAGTTCTTC. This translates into CASSPQGWNEQFF.

CDR3 loop: CASRRGFEQYF. CDR3 in DNA: TGTGCCAGCAGGAGGGGGTTCGAGCAGTACTTC. The V and J genes are TRBV12-3 or TRBV12-4 and TRBJ2-7; a weak D match, TRBD1 (6 bases). The CDR3 sequence is 11 residues long. V was cut by 6 bases and J by 6 bases, with 9 bases left in between.

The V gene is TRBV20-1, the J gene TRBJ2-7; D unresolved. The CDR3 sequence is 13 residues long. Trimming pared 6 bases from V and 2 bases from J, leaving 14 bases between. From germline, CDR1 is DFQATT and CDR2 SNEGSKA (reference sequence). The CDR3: CSAPHPTTYEQYF. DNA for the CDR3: TGCAGTGCCCCCCACCCGACCACCTACGAGCAGTACTTC.

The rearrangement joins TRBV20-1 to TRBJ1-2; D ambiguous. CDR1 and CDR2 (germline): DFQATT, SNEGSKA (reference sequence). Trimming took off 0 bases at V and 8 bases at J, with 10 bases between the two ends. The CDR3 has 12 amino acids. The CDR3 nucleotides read TGCAGTGCTAGAGACGCTGGTAGGGGCTACACCTTC. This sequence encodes CSARDAGRGYTF.

DNA for the CDR3: TGCGCCAGCAGCTTACACATTCAGGGGCTGAAAAACATTCAGTACTTC. Amino acids: CASSLHIQGLKNIQYF. V usage is TRBV5-1 and J usage is TRBJ2-4, with D maybe TRBD1 (6 bases). Trimming took 2 bases from V and 4 from J, leaving 16 bases between them. Germline V gives CDR1 SGHRS, CDR2 YFSETQ. CDR3 length: 16 amino acids.

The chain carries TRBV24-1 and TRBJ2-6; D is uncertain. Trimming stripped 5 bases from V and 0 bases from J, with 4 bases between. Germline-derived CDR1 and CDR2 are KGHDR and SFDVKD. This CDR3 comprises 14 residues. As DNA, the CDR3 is TGTGCCACCAGTGGCGACTCTGGGGCCAACGTCCTGACTTTC. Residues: CATSGDSGANVLTF.

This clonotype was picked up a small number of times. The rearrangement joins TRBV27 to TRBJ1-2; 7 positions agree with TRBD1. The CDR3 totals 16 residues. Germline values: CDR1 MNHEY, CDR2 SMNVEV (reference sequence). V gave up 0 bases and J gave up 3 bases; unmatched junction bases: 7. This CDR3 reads CASSLSWKGAYYGYTF. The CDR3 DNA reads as TGTGCCAGCAGTTTATCGTGGAAGGGGGCCTACTATGGCTACACCTTC.

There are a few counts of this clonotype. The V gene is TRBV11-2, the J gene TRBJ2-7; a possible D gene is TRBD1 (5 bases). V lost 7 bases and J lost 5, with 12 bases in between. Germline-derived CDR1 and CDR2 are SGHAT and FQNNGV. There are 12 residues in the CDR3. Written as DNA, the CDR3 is TGTGCCAGCACCCAGGGTTGGGACGAGCAGTACTTC. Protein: CASTQGWDEQYF.

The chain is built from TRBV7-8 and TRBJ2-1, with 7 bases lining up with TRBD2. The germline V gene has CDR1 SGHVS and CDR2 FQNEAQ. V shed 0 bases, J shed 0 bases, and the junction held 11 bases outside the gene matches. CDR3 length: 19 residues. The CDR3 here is CASSLARAGPRFSYNEQFF. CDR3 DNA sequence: TGTGCCAGCAGCTTAGCGCGAGCGGGGCCCAGATTCTCCTACAATGAGCAGTTCTTC.

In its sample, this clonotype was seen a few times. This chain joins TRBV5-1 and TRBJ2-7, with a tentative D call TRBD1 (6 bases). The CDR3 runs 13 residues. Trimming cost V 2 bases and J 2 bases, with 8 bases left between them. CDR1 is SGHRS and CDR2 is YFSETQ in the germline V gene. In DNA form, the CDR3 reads TGCGCCAGCAGCTTACACAGGGCCTACGAGCAGTACTTC. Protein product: CASSLHRAYEQYF.

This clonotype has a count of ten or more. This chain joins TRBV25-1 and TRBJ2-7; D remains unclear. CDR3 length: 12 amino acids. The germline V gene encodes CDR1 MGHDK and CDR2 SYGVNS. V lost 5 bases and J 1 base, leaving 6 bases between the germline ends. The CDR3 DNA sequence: TGTGCCAGCAGTCGCGGTTCCTACGAGCAGTACTTC. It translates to CASSRGSYEQYF.

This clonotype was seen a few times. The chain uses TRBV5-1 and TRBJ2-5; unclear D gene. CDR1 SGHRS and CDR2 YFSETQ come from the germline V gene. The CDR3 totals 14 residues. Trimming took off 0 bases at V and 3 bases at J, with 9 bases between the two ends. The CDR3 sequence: CASSLARSEETQYF. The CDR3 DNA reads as TGCGCCAGCAGCTTGGCCAGGTCAGAAGAGACCCAGTACTTC.

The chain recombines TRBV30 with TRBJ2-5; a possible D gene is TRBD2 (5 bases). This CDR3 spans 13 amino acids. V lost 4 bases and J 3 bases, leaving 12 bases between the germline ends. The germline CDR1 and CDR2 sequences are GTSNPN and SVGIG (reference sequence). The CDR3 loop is CAWNLDYEETQYF. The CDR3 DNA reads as TGTGCCTGGAACTTAGACTACGAAGAGACCCAGTACTTC.

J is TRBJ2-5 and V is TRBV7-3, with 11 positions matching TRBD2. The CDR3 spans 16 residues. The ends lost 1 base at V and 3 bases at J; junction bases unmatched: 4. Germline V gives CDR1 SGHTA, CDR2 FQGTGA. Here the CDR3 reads CASSLIVGLAEETQYF. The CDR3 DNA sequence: TGTGCCAGCAGCTTAATCGTGGGACTAGCGGAAGAGACCCAGTACTTC.

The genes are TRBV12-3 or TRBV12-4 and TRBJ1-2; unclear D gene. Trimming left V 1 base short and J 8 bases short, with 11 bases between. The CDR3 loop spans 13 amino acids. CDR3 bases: TGTGCCAGCAGTTTAGTGCGTCAAAACGGCTACACCTTC. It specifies CASSLVRQNGYTF.

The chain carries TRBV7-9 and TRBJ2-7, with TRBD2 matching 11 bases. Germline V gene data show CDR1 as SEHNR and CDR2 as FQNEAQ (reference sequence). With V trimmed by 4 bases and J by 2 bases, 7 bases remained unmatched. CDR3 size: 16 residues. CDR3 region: CASSYSQTSGTYEQYF. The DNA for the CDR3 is TGTGCCAGCAGCTACTCTCAGACTAGCGGGACCTACGAGCAGTACTTC.